The 23 T cell receptor beta chains listed next were all sequenced from one sample in a study of blood T cell repertoires in COVID-19. Generated by immunoSEQ multiplex PCR, the TCRdb table keeps only in-frame clones and is missing some. The table includes 120,000 to 150,000 clones, 87% detected once. Sequenced: peripheral blood. These TCRs come from a woman between 45 and 65 years old with acute or convalescent COVID-19.

The J gene is TRBJ2-1, the V gene TRBV7-9; TRBD1 agrees at 9 bases. Trimming at V came to 1 base and at J to 5 bases, leaving 3 bases not matched to a gene. From germline, CDR1 is SEHNR and CDR2 FQNEAQ (reference sequence). This CDR3 spans 15 amino acids. The CDR3 loop is CASSLVTGGHNEQFF. The CDR3 DNA reads as TGTGCCAGCAGCTTAGTGACAGGGGGTCACAATGAGCAGTTCTTC. The entire variable domain, with the rest obtained from reference TRBV7-9 and TRBJ2-1, is as follows: DTGVSQNPRHKITKRGQNVTFRCDPISEHNRLYWYRQTLGQGPEFLTYFQNEAQLEKSRLLSDRFSAERPKGSFSTLEIQRTEQGDSAMYLCASSLVTGGHNEQFFGPGTRLTVL.

This clone has only a few counts. The rearrangement uses TRBV3-1 (or the pseudogene TRBV3-2) and TRBJ2-7; weak D call: TRBD2 (6 bases). V was clipped by 0 bases and J by 0 bases, with 9 bases between them. The CDR3 totals 15 residues. In germline, CDR1 is LGHDT, CDR2 YNNKEL (reference sequence). The CDR3 protein is CASSQEPAGSYEQYF. The CDR3 nucleotides are TGTGCCAGCAGCCAAGAACCAGCGGGCTCCTACGAGCAGTACTTC.

This rearrangement joins TRBV28 to TRBJ2-7, with TRBD1 matching over 8 bases. Germline-derived CDR1 and CDR2 are MDHEN and SYDVKM. The CDR3 is made up of 16 amino acids. V lost 4 bases and J lost 5; bases outside the gene matches: 13. CDR3 sequence reads: CASSSRIGQGVHEQYF. CDR3 coding DNA: TGTGCCAGCAGTTCAAGGATCGGACAGGGAGTTCACGAGCAGTACTTC.

This chain joins TRBV6-2 or TRBV6-3 and TRBJ2-7, with D perhaps matching TRBD1 (6 bases). CDR3 length: 20 residues. Deletions cut 0 bases from V and 1 base from J, with 25 bases between. Germline CDR1 and CDR2: MNHEY and SVGEGT. CDR3 bases: TGTGCCAGCAGTTACTCGAATGCAGTCGACAGGAAATTAGAATCCTACGAGCAGTACTTC. Translated, it gives CASSYSNAVDRKLESYEQYF.

Only a few counts were recorded for this clone. The identical CDR3 is also encoded by other nucleotide sequences in the sample. The chain recombines TRBV9 with TRBJ1-1; perhaps TRBD1 as D (5 bases). CDR1 and CDR2 (germline): SGDLS, YYNGEE. Trimming removed 0 bases at V and 1 base at J, with 7 bases between. This CDR3 spans 14 amino acids. CDR3 DNA: TGTGCCAGCAGCGTAGGCCAGGGGAACACTGAAGCTTTCTTT. Translating gives CASSVGQGNTEAFF.

This rearrangement joins TRBV5-4 to TRBJ1-2; D is perhaps TRBD1 (6 bases). Germline V gives CDR1 SGHNT, CDR2 YYREEE (reference sequence). This CDR3 has 12 amino acids. V lost 0 bases and J 6 bases, leaving 6 bases between the germline ends. The CDR3 sequence: CASSLEGDGYTF. The CDR3 coding sequence is TGTGCCAGCAGCTTGGAGGGGGATGGCTACACCTTC.

This rearrangement joins TRBV29-1 to TRBJ2-5, with D possibly matching TRBD1 (6 bases). V shed 7 bases and J shed 3 bases, with 15 bases lying between them. Germline V gene lookup returns CDR1 SQVTM and CDR2 ANQGSEA. The CDR3 loop spans 13 amino acids. CDR3 protein: CSAKTTGKETQYF. DNA of the CDR3: TGCAGCGCCAAAACAACAGGGAAAGAGACCCAGTACTTC.

The chain couples TRBV10-3 to TRBJ2-7; TRBD1 matches 7 bases. Per the germline V gene, CDR1 is ENHRY and CDR2 is SYGVKD. Trimming at V came to 4 bases and at J to 1 base, leaving 7 bases not matched to a gene. The length of the CDR3 is 15 residues. The CDR3 sequence is CAISGPGQTSYEQYF. For the CDR3, the DNA is TGTGCCATCAGTGGGCCGGGACAGACATCCTACGAGCAGTACTTC.

V is TRBV20-1 and J is TRBJ1-5; D gene ambiguous. Germline CDR1 DFQATT, CDR2 SNEGSKA (reference sequence). V lost 3 bases and J lost 3, with 12 bases in between. The CDR3 totals 14 residues. CDR3 nucleotide sequence: TGCAGTGCTAGTGGTCTGGGCCACAATCAGCCCCAGCATTTT. Protein: CSASGLGHNQPQHF.

V and J are TRBV2 and TRBJ2-4; 15 bases are a match to TRBD2. V lost 6 bases to trimming and J lost 3 bases; unmatched junction nucleotides: 0. Germline V gene data show CDR1 as SNHLY and CDR2 as FYNNEI. The CDR3 is 15 amino acids. The CDR3 sequence is CASRGLAGGKNIQYF. DNA of the CDR3: TGTGCCAGCAGGGGACTAGCGGGGGGCAAAAACATTCAGTACTTC.

Written as DNA, the CDR3 is TGTGCCAGTAGTACCTTATCTACCGGGACAGGGCCTTGGGGCTATGGCTACACCTTC. Translated, it gives CASSTLSTGTGPWGYGYTF. The chain uses TRBV19 and TRBJ1-2; 9 bases align to TRBD1. Trimming removed 4 bases from V and 4 bases from J; junction bases left unmatched: 19. This CDR3 is built from 19 residues. The germline V gene encodes CDR1 LNHDA and CDR2 SQIVND (reference sequence).

The genes are TRBV12-3 or TRBV12-4 and TRBJ1-1; D remains ambiguous. With 1 base removed from V and 1 base from J, the gap between germline ends came to 4 bases. The CDR3 sequence is 13 residues long. DNA of the CDR3: TGTGCCAGCAGTTTAGTGGCGAACACTGAAGCTTTCTTT. This gives the protein CASSLVANTEAFF.

This clone was seen a handful of times. The chain carries TRBV12-3 or TRBV12-4 and TRBJ1-5; D unclear. The ends were cut back, 7 bases at V and 2 bases at J, with 9 bases in the middle. This CDR3 is 13 amino acids long. DNA for the CDR3: TGTGCCAGCACCCAACTGGGCAATCAGCCCCAGCATTTT. Amino acids: CASTQLGNQPQHF.

CDR3 sequence (DNA): TGTGCCAGCAGCCCAATCAGTGGTAACACTGAAGCTTTCTTT. This translates into CASSPISGNTEAFF. This rearrangement joins TRBV9 to TRBJ1-1, with unresolved D. CDR3 length: 14 amino acids. Trimming took 4 bases from V and 2 from J, leaving 12 bases between them. Germline V gives CDR1 SGDLS, CDR2 YYNGEE.

The chain joins TRBV11-2 to TRBJ2-7; TRBD1 aligns across 10 bases. Per germline, CDR1 SGHAT and CDR2 FQNNGV. This CDR3 region has 15 residues. Trimming removed 0 bases from V and 3 bases from J; junction bases left unmatched: 2. The CDR3 loop is CASSLEGQGHYEQYF. CDR3 coding DNA: TGTGCCAGCAGCTTAGAGGGACAGGGGCACTACGAGCAGTACTTC.

The V gene is TRBV7-3, the J gene TRBJ2-1; TRBD2 might be the D (5 bases). Germline CDR1 is SGHTA and CDR2 is FQGTGA. CDR3 length equals 14 residues. The V gene lost 5 bases and the J gene lost 8 bases, with 16 bases spanning the gap. The CDR3 here is CASSPRRDIYEQFF. CDR3 nucleotide sequence: TGTGCCAGCAGCCCCCGCCGGGATATCTATGAGCAGTTCTTC.

Remarks on this clone: The sample has other DNA sequences that encode this CDR3 too. This chain links TRBV6-1 with TRBJ1-3; D is unclear. The CDR3 is 15 residues long. The germline V and J ends were trimmed by 0 bases and 0 bases, with 6 bases remaining between them. From germline, CDR1 is MNHNS and CDR2 SASEGT. The CDR3 reads CASSEAHSSGNTIYF. CDR3 coding DNA: TGTGCCAGCAGTGAAGCTCACAGCTCTGGAAACACCATATATTTT.

The chain joins TRBV6-2 or TRBV6-3 to TRBJ1-2; no firm D call. The CDR3 consists of 12 residues. Trimming left V 4 bases short and J 4 bases short, with 7 bases between. Per germline, CDR1 MNHEY and CDR2 SVGEGT. The CDR3 DNA is TGTGCCAGCAGTTTAGAGATCTATGGCTACACCTTC. Translation: CASSLEIYGYTF.

CDR3 sequence reads: CASSPRLRTGYQPQHF. The CDR3 DNA sequence: TGTGCCAGCAGTCCTCGACTCCGGACAGGGTATCAGCCCCAGCATTTT. V is TRBV28 and J is TRBJ1-5; 8 nucleotides match TRBD1. CDR3 length: 16 residues. J lost 5 bases, V lost 5 bases, and 11 bases had no gene match. CDR1 and CDR2 from the germline V gene are MDHEN and SYDVKM. Full variable domain (outside the CDR3, taken from reference TRBV28 and TRBJ1-5): DVKVTQSSRYLVKRTGEKVFLECVQDMDHENMFWYRQDPGLGLRLIYFSYDVKMKEKGDIPEGYSVSREKKERFSLILESASTNQTSMYLCASSPRLRTGYQPQHFGDGTRLSIL.

The chain carries TRBV5-1 and TRBJ1-1; weak D call: TRBD1 (6 bases). Deletions cut 1 base from V and 2 bases from J, with 9 bases between. CDR1 SGHRS and CDR2 YFSETQ come from the germline V gene. This CDR3 contains 14 residues. The CDR3 reads CASSLRGGNTEAFF. Written as DNA, the CDR3 is TGCGCCAGCAGCTTGAGGGGGGGTAACACTGAAGCTTTCTTT.

The rearrangement joins TRBV19 to TRBJ1-1; D is undetermined. Trimming left V 5 bases short and J 1 base short, with 14 bases between. CDR1 and CDR2 (germline): LNHDA, SQIVND (reference sequence). The CDR3 is made up of 15 amino acids. The CDR3 here is CASSWAGGKNTEAFF. CDR3 sequence (DNA): TGTGCCAGTAGTTGGGCAGGAGGAAAGAACACTGAAGCTTTCTTT.

The J gene is TRBJ1-1, the V gene TRBV6-5; TRBD1 is a possible D gene (5 bases). The V end was cut by 6 bases, the J end by 6 bases, with 14 bases between. The CDR3 extends over 13 amino acids. Germline CDR1 and CDR2: MNHEY and SVGAGI. CDR3 protein: CASSPGGVPEAFF. CDR3 bases: TGTGCCAGCAGCCCCGGGGGGGTACCTGAAGCTTTCTTT.

CDR3 bases: TGCGCCAGCAGCTTGGAACTAGTCCACGAGCAGTACTTC. Its protein product is CASSLELVHEQYF. The V and J genes are TRBV5-1 and TRBJ2-7; a possible D gene is TRBD2 (5 bases). The CDR3 is made up of 13 amino acids. V lost 0 bases and J 5 bases, leaving 9 bases between the germline ends. CDR1 SGHRS and CDR2 YFSETQ come from the germline V gene. Combining the CDR3 with reference TRBV5-1 and TRBJ2-7 gives the whole variable domain KAGVTQTPRYLIKTRGQQVTLSCSPISGHRSVSWYQQTPGQGLQFLFEYFSETQRNKGNFPGRFSGRQFSNSRSEMNVSTLELGDSALYLCASSLELVHEQYFGPGTRLTVT.